This T cell receptor (beta chain) came from a study of CD8+ T cells in alopecia areata. Points from the study as a whole: Tofacitinib significantly decreased scalp clonality and expanded CD8+ clones among top 100.

Turning to this clone: No antigen is known for it.

As for treatment: oral pan-JAK inhibitor, 5-10 mg twice daily. RNA, once extracted, was reverse transcribed into cDNA for use as the sequencing template. The table came from immunoSEQ multiplex PCR; TCRdb's copy has only in-frame clones and leaves some out. In the table there are 210,000 or so clones, just over 65% of which are singletons. Germline V gene sequence: CDR1 SQVTM, CDR2 ANQGSEA. The CDR3 is 9 residues long. V dropped 7 bases and J dropped 5 bases, with 3 bases sitting between them. The receptor's source is a human donor with alopecia areata. The gene calls are TRBV29-1 and TRBJ1-5; D ambiguous. The starting material was CD4+ T cells sorted from blood, obtained at approximately week 44, from a patient treated with tofacitinib. The CDR3 DNA reads TGCAGCGCCCATCAGCCCCAGCATTTT. Translated: CSAHQPQHF.